Ten or more counts support the clone carrying this TCR beta chain. Antigen specificity is unknown. The data were obtained in a study of liver allograft versus peripheral blood T cells. Study context: The study compared liver allograft T cell receptor repertoires against peripheral blood repertoires of liver transplant recipients. Overall study findings and caveats: Liver allograft repertoires of T cell receptors reportedly diverged from peripheral blood repertoires.

MiXCR, run by TCRdb on the reads, gives a single entry per CDR3 protein. Altogether 15,000 to 20,000 distinct CDR3 sequences are present, around 21% being singletons, with the ten largest covering roughly 13%. This CDR3 contains 17 residues. V was cut by 3 bases and J by 1 base, with 16 bases left in between. Germline CDR1 reads MNHEY; CDR2 reads SMNVEV (reference sequence). This clonotype originated in a human patient who had a liver transplant. Part of the T cells may come from the graft donor. The rearrangement links TRBV27 to TRBJ1-5; D not certain. The CDR3 nucleotides read TGTGCCAGCAGTTTGAACGGGCTCGGGCCCAGCAATCAGCCCCAGCATTTT. Translating it yields CASSLNGLGPSNQPQHF.